This TCR beta chain was captured in a study of PD-1 blockade in classical Hodgkin lymphoma. Study as a whole: Intravenous nivolumab at 3 mg/kg was given to patients every 2 weeks.

Sequencing used immunoSEQ multiplex PCR; TCRdb keeps in-frame clones, though not all of them. The sample yields approximately 96,000 clones, approximately 94% seen once. V was clipped by 4 bases and J by 4 bases; unmatched bases: 9. The CDR3 covers 15 residues. Germline-derived CDR1 and CDR2 are SGHNT and YYREEE (reference sequence). Sample time point: cycle 4 day 1 (C4D1), after more than 5 weeks of nivolumab. Autologous stem cell transplantation was followed by relapse in every patient, and brentuximab vedotin exposure varied. Study-level findings and limits: Newly diagnosed patients had diversity similar to the baseline diversity of complete responders. Among the patients, those starting nivolumab under 1 year after ASCT were excluded. While CD8+ TCR diversity did not rise significantly by C4D1, CD4+ TCR diversity did.

Concerning this clone: The antigen remains undetermined.

The chain combines TRBV5-4 with TRBJ2-7, with TRBD1 matching 9 bases. This receptor was obtained from a human donor with classical Hodgkin lymphoma. The sequences come from peripheral blood mononuclear cells (PBMCs), collected before the fourth cycle of nivolumab. CDR3 residues: CASSSDRGSWYEQYF. For the CDR3, the DNA is TGTGCCAGCAGCAGCGACAGGGGGTCATGGTACGAGCAGTACTTC.